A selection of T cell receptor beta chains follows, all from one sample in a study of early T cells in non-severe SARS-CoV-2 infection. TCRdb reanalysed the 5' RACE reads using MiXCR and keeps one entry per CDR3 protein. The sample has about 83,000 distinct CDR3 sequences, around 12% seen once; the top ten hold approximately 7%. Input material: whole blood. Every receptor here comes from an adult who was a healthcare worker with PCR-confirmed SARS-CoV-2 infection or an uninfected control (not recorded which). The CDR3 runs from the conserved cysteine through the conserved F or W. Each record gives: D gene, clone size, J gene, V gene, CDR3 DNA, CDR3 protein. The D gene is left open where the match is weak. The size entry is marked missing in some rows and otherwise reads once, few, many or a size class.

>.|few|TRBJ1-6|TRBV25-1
TGTGCCAGCAGTGACTACCGCAATTCACCCCTCCACTTT
CASSDYRNSPLHF
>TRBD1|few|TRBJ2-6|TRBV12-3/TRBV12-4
TGTGCCAGTGGGACAGGGTCTGGGGCCAACGTCCTGACTTTC
CASGTGSGANVLTF
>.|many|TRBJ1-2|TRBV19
TGTGCCAGTACCGGACCGCAGGGGCATGGCTACACCTTC
CASTGPQGHGYTF
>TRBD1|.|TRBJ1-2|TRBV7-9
TGTGCCAGCAGCCGGGGACAGGGGAAGGACTATGGCTACACCTTC
CASSRGQGKDYGYTF
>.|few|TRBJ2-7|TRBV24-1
TGTGCCACCAGTGATAAGCGGACAATCCGCGCCGAGCAGTACTTC
CATSDKRTIRAEQYF
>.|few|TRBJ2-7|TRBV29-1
TGCAGCGTTGAAGGGGGAGGCGTCTACGAGCAGTACTTC
CSVEGGGVYEQYF
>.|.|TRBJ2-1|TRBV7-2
TGTGCCAGCGGGCCCCGGTACAATGAGCAGTTCTTC
CASGPRYNEQFF
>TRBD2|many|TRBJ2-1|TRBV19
TGTGCCAGTAGTTTCTGGACTAGCGGGAGGATAGTGCAGTTCTTC
CASSFWTSGRIVQFF
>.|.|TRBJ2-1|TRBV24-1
TGTGCCACCAGTGAGGGCGACTCGTACGGCGATGAGCAGTTCTTC
CATSEGDSYGDEQFF
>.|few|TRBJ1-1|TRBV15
TGTGCCACCAGCAGAGATATCGCAGGGAGTGAAGCTTTCTTT
CATSRDIAGSEAFF
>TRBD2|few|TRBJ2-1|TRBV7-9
TGTGCCAGCAGCCACCTCTCAGGCGGAGCGGGAGCAACCAATGAGCAGTTCTTC
CASSHLSGGAGATNEQFF
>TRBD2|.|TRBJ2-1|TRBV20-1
TGCAGTGCCGTAAGGGCTAGCGGCGACAATGAGCAGTTCTTC
CSAVRASGDNEQFF
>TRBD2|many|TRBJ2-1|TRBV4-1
TGCGCCAGCAGCCACGAGGGACTAGCGGACAATGAGCAGTTCTTC
CASSHEGLADNEQFF
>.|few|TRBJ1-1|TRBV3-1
TGTGCCAGCAGCCGGGCAGGCTACGATGAAGCTTTCTTT
CASSRAGYDEAFF
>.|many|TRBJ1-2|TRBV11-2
TGTGCCAGCAGCTTAAAGTCGTCCAGGGCAACGGGGGGCTACACCTTC
CASSLKSSRATGGYTF
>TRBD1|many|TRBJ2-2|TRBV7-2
TGTGCCAGCAGCTTGGACAGGGGGGCCGGGGAGCTGTTTTTT
CASSLDRGAGELFF
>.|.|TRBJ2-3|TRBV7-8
TGTGCCAGCAGCCTACGAGGATATTCGGAGGCAGATACGCAGTATTTT
CASSLRGYSEADTQYF
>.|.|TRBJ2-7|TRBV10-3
TGTGCCATCAATTCCGCACCGGACGAGCAGTACTTC
CAINSAPDEQYF
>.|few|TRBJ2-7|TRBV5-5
TGTGCCAGCAGCCTGAATGGGGACGACGAGCAGTACTTC
CASSLNGDDEQYF
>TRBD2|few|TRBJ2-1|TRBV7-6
TGTGCCAGCAGCTTGGGGGGGAGTATTTACAATGAGCAGTTCTTC
CASSLGGSIYNEQFF
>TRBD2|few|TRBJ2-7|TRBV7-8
TGTGCCAGCAGCTCCCTAGCGGGAAGGCCGGGCGAGCAGTACTTC
CASSSLAGRPGEQYF
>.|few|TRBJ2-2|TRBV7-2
TGTGCCAGCAGCTTAGTTGAGTCAAAGAGCGGGGAGCTGTTTTTT
CASSLVESKSGELFF
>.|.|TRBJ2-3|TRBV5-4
TGTGCCAGCAGCTTGAATGAAAATACGCAGTATTTT
CASSLNENTQYF
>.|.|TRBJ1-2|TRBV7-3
TGTGCCAGCAGCCCTTCTCTGGACGCGTCCTATGGCTACACCTTC
CASSPSLDASYGYTF
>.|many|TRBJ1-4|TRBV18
TGTGCCAGCTCACCCGGTGAAAAACTGTTTTTT
CASSPGEKLFF
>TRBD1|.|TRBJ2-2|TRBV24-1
TGTGCCACCTCACAGACAGGGGATGGTGGGGAGCTGTTTTTT
CATSQTGDGGELFF
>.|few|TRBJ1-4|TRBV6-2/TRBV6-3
TGTGCCAGCAGTTACTCGACCACGCGGCGTGGGAACCGTAATGAAAAACTGTTTTTT
CASSYSTTRRGNRNEKLFF
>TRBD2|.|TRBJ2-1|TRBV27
TGTGCCAGCAGTTCAGTTACTAGCGGGATCTCCTACAATGAGCAGTTCTTC
CASSSVTSGISYNEQFF
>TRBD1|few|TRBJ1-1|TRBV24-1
TGTGCCACCAGTGATGGGGACAGGCCAAACACTGAAGCTTTCTTT
CATSDGDRPNTEAFF
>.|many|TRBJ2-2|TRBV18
TGTGCCAGCTCCTCGGCGCGGGCAGGGCAGACCGGGGAGCTGTTTTTT
CASSSARAGQTGELFF
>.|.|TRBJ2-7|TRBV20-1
TGCAGTGCTAGAAGCAGGGAAGGGTCCTACGAGCAGTACTTC
CSARSREGSYEQYF
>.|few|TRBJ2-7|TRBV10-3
TGTGCCATCAGTGAGGCAGCAGCCTACGAGCAGTACTTC
CAISEAAAYEQYF
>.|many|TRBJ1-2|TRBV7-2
TGTGCCAGCACCGCTGCTACGAGATATGGCTACACCTTC
CASTAATRYGYTF
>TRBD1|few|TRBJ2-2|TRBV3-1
TGTGCCAGCTCGGACAGGGGGAACACCGGGGAGCTGTTTTTT
CASSDRGNTGELFF
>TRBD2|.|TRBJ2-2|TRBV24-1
TGTGCCACCAGTGATCAGGGAGGGAGCACCGGGGAGCTGTTTTTT
CATSDQGGSTGELFF
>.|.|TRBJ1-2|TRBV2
TGTGCCAGCAGTGGACCTCTCGACAGTTACTATTTTGACTACACCTTC
CASSGPLDSYYFDYTF
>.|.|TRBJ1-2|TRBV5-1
TGCGCCAGCAGCTTGGACCCGGGCCGGAGTAACTATGGCTACACCTTC
CASSLDPGRSNYGYTF
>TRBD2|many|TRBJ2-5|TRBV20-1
TGCAGTGCCGAGCTTAGCGGGTCATCCCAGTACTTC
CSAELSGSSQYF
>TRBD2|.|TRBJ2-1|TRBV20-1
TGCAGTGCTAGAGATAGAAGCGGGAGGGGCGATGAGCAGTTCTTC
CSARDRSGRGDEQFF
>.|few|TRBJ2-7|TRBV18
TGTGCCAGCTCACGGTCCTTTACAGGGTCCGAATACGAGCAGTACTTC
CASSRSFTGSEYEQYF
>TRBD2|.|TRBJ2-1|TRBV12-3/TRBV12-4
TGTGCCAGCATCCCTAGCGGAGATCCCAATGAGCAGTTCTTC
CASIPSGDPNEQFF
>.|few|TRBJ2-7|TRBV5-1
TGCGCCAGCAGCTTTGGACAGATAGCCTCCTACGAGCAGTACTTC
CASSFGQIASYEQYF